The present TCR beta chain was sequenced within a study of cytomegalovirus exposure and HLA in healthy donors. Per germline, CDR1 SGDLS and CDR2 YYNGEE. The CDR3 is 17 amino acids. The V segment lost 2 bases and the J segment 0 bases; nucleotides outside the gene matches: 5. The repertoire was sequenced with immunoSEQ multiplex PCR; TCRdb's copy has only in-frame clones and lacks some. The table records 200,000 to 250,000 clones, 85% to 90% of them present only once. The chain uses TRBV9 and TRBJ2-1; 10 nucleotides line up with TRBD2. This sequence was found in a woman aged 18-29 years in good health and CMV-seronegative. Sequenced input: PBMCs. This chain's CDR3 is CASSVSASGSSYNEQFF. CDR3 nucleotides: TGTGCCAGCAGCGTTTCGGCTAGCGGGAGCTCCTACAATGAGCAGTTCTTC.